This T cell receptor (beta chain) was retrieved from a study of T cell responses to AZD1222 COVID-19 vaccine. Study details: Whether given at about 4 or about 12 weeks, second doses were pooled.

The data were produced by immunoSEQ multiplex PCR, yet TCRdb's version contains in-frame clones alone and is incomplete. The table shows 140,000 to 150,000 clones, with about 90% occurring only once. This CDR3 spans 13 amino acids. Germline lookup yields CDR1 MNHNY and CDR2 SVGAGI (reference sequence). The V gene lost 5 bases and the J gene lost 5 bases, with 10 bases spanning the gap. This sample comprised peripheral blood, obtained on day 0 of AZD1222 vaccination. The sequence came from an adult in good health. The rearrangement uses TRBV6-6 and TRBJ1-5, with D perhaps matching TRBD1 (6 bases). The CDR3 DNA sequence: TGTGCCAGCAGTAAACAGGGTGATCAGCCCCAGCATTTT. Translating gives CASSKQGDQPQHF.